Listed below are T cell receptor beta chains from one sample, sequenced in a study of immune heterogeneity within non-small cell lung tumors. One entry per CDR3 protein results from TCRdb running MiXCR on the multiplex PCR reads. The repertoire includes around 3,100 distinct CDR3 sequences, roughly two fifths of them detected once, and about 15% sits in the top ten. Specimen: lung tumor tissue. All receptors derive from a man between 65 and 85 years old with non-small cell lung cancer. Each CDR3 is given with its conserved first and last residue. D genes are given only for firm matches. The listing skips clone size in some rows; elsewhere it reads once, few, many or a size class.

. TRBJ2-1 TRBV20-1 . CSANPPRREKYNEQFF TGCAGTGCTAATCCCCCCCGGAGGGAGAAGTACAATGAGCAGTTCTTC
. TRBJ1-3 TRBV10-3 . CAISDAGVRTGNTIYF TGTGCCATCAGTGATGCCGGGGTGCGGACTGGAAACACCATATATTTT
. TRBJ2-1 TRBV19 few CASSMGSSYNEQFF TGTGCCAGTAGTATGGGGAGCTCCTACAATGAGCAGTTCTTC
. TRBJ1-2 TRBV28 few CASSYPGAYGYTF TGTGCCAGCAGTTATCCAGGGGCCTATGGCTACACCTTC
. TRBJ2-1 TRBV11-3 medium-sized CASSSLQGGEQFF TGTGCCAGCAGCTCACTTCAAGGAGGGGAGCAGTTCTTC
. TRBJ2-7 TRBV20-1 medium-sized CSAIRLSEQYF TGCAGTGCTATCAGACTTTCGGAGCAGTACTTC
. TRBJ1-1 TRBV7-9 . CASSLWVLRAEAFF TGTGCCAGCAGCTTATGGGTCCTCCGCGCTGAAGCTTTCTTT
. TRBJ1-1 TRBV5-8 . CASRPWEGTMNTEAFF TGTGCCAGCAGGCCCTGGGAAGGGACAATGAACACTGAAGCTTTCTTT
TRBD1 TRBJ1-1 TRBV7-3 . CASSAGQLNTEAFF TGTGCCAGCAGCGCGGGACAGCTAAACACTGAAGCTTTCTTT
. TRBJ2-7 TRBV6-5 few CASSFNRVYEQYF TGTGCCAGCAGTTTTAACAGGGTCTACGAGCAGTACTTC
TRBD1 TRBJ1-1 TRBV7-9 medium-sized CASSLWDRGNTEAFF TGTGCCAGCAGCTTATGGGACAGGGGGAACACTGAAGCTTTCTTT
. TRBJ1-1 TRBV19 few CASSPGGRNAEAFF TGTGCCAGTAGTCCGGGTGGGCGGAACGCTGAAGCTTTCTTT
. TRBJ1-6 TRBV28 . CASSWVGSPLHF TGTGCCAGCAGTTGGGTCGGTTCACCCCTCCACTTT
TRBD1 TRBJ1-2 TRBV19 few CASRDRDSNYGYTF TGTGCCAGCCGGGACAGGGACTCTAACTATGGCTACACCTTC